This T cell receptor (beta chain) was identified in a study of cytomegalovirus exposure and HLA in healthy donors. The PCR ran on 60 Vbeta and 13 Jbeta primers. The assay was immunoSEQ multiplex PCR, and TCRdb's table has in-frame clones only and misses some. Of 55,000 to 85,000 clones listed, 70% to 80% are singletons. Regarding this clone: No antigen is known for it.

The CDR3 runs to 13 residues. The germline V and J ends were trimmed by 7 bases and 3 bases, with 15 bases remaining between them. The germline V gene encodes CDR1 SQVTM and CDR2 ANQGSEA. Study outcomes and limitations: A list of approximately 160 TCR beta chains associated with cytomegalovirus was given. TCR beta V- and J-gene trimming was later associated with a missense DCLRE1C variant. The authors confirmed in vitro that a few CMV-associated chains were specific for CMV antigens.

The sequencing sample was made of PBMCs. V is TRBV29-1 and J is TRBJ1-1; TRBD1 might be the D (6 bases). The receptor was derived from a man younger than 35 in good health and CMV-seropositive. The CDR3 protein is CSGRQARDTEAFF. The CDR3 DNA reads as TGCAGCGGGCGACAGGCACGGGACACTGAAGCTTTCTTT.